The 32 T cell receptor beta chains below were found in one sample sequenced in a study of breast tumors, draining lymph nodes, adjacent tissues. The lymph nodes were axillary draining lymph nodes from breast cancer patients. TCRdb re-called the multiplex PCR reads through MiXCR, storing one row per CDR3 protein. The sample lists about 200,000 distinct CDR3 sequences; approximately 33% were seen once. The sequenced material came from axillary lymph node tissue. Receptors originate from a female donor with breast cancer. Some clones in this sample may be carry-over from other donors' samples.

In its sample, this clonotype was seen a few times. The J gene is TRBJ1-5, the V gene TRBV28; 7 bases match TRBD1. From germline, CDR1 is MDHEN and CDR2 SYDVKM. V lost 7 bases and J lost 5; bases outside the gene matches: 14. The CDR3 spans 16 residues. As DNA, the CDR3 is TGTGCCAGCATCTCAAGAAGCGGGACAGTTCATCAGCCCCAGCATTTT. Protein sequence: CASISRSGTVHQPQHF.

This clonotype was picked up many times. This chain uses TRBV11-2 with TRBJ2-2; D unresolved. Germline loops: CDR1 SGHAT, CDR2 FQNNGV. The CDR3 has 15 residues. V was shortened by 1 base and J by 8 bases, with 14 bases between the two germline ends. CDR3 in amino acids: CASSLGAVPTGELFF. For the CDR3, the DNA is TGTGCCAGCAGCTTAGGGGCCGTCCCAACGGGGGAGCTGTTTTTT.

The chain combines TRBV3-1 with TRBJ2-7; 10 positions match TRBD1. V shed 6 bases, J shed 7 bases, and the junction held 12 bases outside the gene matches. Germline V CDR1 and CDR2: LGHDT, YNNKEL (reference sequence). There are 15 residues in the CDR3. Here the CDR3 DNA reads TGTGCCAGCAGTCCCCGGGACAGGGGAAGTAATGAGCAGTACTTC. Encoded protein: CASSPRDRGSNEQYF.

As concerns this clonotype: The CDR3 does not close with the conserved phenylalanine or tryptophan, likely indicating a read error. The DNA is left out, because the CDR3 cannot be placed on it with certainty; the CDR3 is given as TCRdb lists it. The genes are TRBV7-9 and TRBJ1-5. The CDR3 comprises 12 residues, both ends counted. Germline CDR1 is SEHNR and CDR2 is FQNEAQ (reference sequence). The CDR3 here is CASSLAGTYEHL.

This clonotype was picked up many times. CDR3 DNA: TGTGCCAGCAGTGTGAGGAAAAACACAAATCAGCCCCAGCATTTT. It translates to CASSVRKNTNQPQHF. V gene TRBV2 combines with J gene TRBJ1-5, with D unresolved. The CDR3 consists of 15 residues. The V gene's germline CDR1 is SNHLY and CDR2 FYNNEI. The V end was cut by 4 bases, the J end by 4 bases, with 14 bases between.

The rearrangement joins TRBV5-5 to TRBJ1-5, with D unresolved. This CDR3 is 13 amino acids long. Trimming cost V 0 bases and J 11 bases, with 12 bases left between them. Germline assignment: CDR1 SGHKS and CDR2 YYEKEE (reference sequence). The CDR3 is CASSLAGLETQHF. Written as DNA, the CDR3 is TGTGCCAGCAGCTTGGCCGGGTTGGAGACCCAGCATTTT.

This clonotype appeared many times. The CDR3 loop reads CASSLRPTGDEGYTF. The CDR3 bases are TGTGCCAGCAGCTTACGGCCCACAGGGGATGAAGGCTACACCTTC. J is TRBJ1-2 and V is TRBV11-2; TRBD1 matches 7 bases. CDR1 and CDR2 from the germline V gene are SGHAT and FQNNGV. The CDR3 is 15 residues long. V lost 2 bases to trimming and J lost 8 bases; unmatched junction nucleotides: 11.

The chain is built from TRBV6-5 and TRBJ2-2; D is ambiguous. CDR3 length: 10 amino acids. Germline CDR1 MNHEY, CDR2 SVGAGI. Trimming removed 6 bases from V and 6 bases from J, with 2 bases in between. Here the CDR3 reads CASRPGELFF. The CDR3 nucleotides are TGTGCCAGCAGGCCCGGGGAGCTGTTTTTT.

Many counts were recorded for this clonotype. Germline is not matched at one junction end, which may reflect a read error. Written as DNA, the CDR3 is TGCAGTGCTAGTTTCTCTGGGGCCAACGCCCTGACTTTC. Residues: CSASFSGANALTF. The chain employs TRBV20-1 and TRBJ2-6, with D maybe TRBD1 (5 bases). The CDR3 consists of 13 residues. CDR1 and CDR2 (germline): DFQATT, SNEGSKA (reference sequence).

The V gene is TRBV24-1, the J gene TRBJ2-1; the match to TRBD1 covers 7 bases. CDR1 and CDR2 (germline): KGHDR, SFDVKD. The CDR3 is 15 residues long. After removal of 4 bases from V and 6 bases from J, the junction contained 8 bases not matched to a gene. The CDR3 sequence is CATSDQRQGSNEQFF. The DNA for the CDR3 is TGTGCCACCAGTGACCAACGACAGGGTAGCAATGAGCAGTTCTTC.

This clonotype was recorded at least ten times. The chain links TRBV2 to TRBJ1-3; 8 bases match TRBD1. The CDR3 runs 16 residues. V was pared by 6 bases and J by 2 bases, with 9 bases of the junction left unmatched. Germline lookup yields CDR1 SNHLY and CDR2 FYNNEI. The CDR3 loop is CASSEDREGTGNTIYF. DNA of the CDR3: TGTGCCAGCAGCGAGGACAGGGAGGGGACTGGAAACACCATATATTTT.

This clonotype occurred many times. Possible read error: a much larger clone is one base away. The chain uses TRBV11-2 and TRBJ2-5; no firm D call. Trimming removed 5 bases at V and 3 bases at J, with 22 bases between. CDR1 and CDR2 from the germline V gene are SGHAT and FQNNGV. The CDR3 has 17 amino acids. Written as DNA, the CDR3 is TGTGCCAGCAGCCCCCCTGGGCAGGCCGTGGGGAAAGAGACCCAGTACTTC. It encodes CASSPPGQAVGKETQYF. Based on the CDR3 plus reference TRBV11-2 and TRBJ2-5, the full variable domain is EAGVAQSPRYKIIEKRQSVAFWCNPISGHATLYWYQQILGQGPKLLIQFQNNGVVDDSQLPKDRFSAERLKGVDSTLKIQPAKLEDSAVYLCASSPPGQAVGKETQYFGPGTRLLVL.

The chain employs TRBV18 and TRBJ1-6; 8 bases are a match to TRBD1. Germline V gene sequence: CDR1 KGHSH, CDR2 LQKENI. The CDR3 is 17 residues long. Losses at the gene ends were 3 bases for V and 4 bases for J; bases not matched to a gene: 8. The CDR3 loop is CASSPLGQEPYNSPLHF. DNA for the CDR3: TGTGCCAGCTCACCTTTGGGACAGGAGCCTTATAATTCACCCCTCCACTTT.

The V and J genes are TRBV2 and TRBJ2-7; no definite D call. Deletions cut 8 bases from V and 3 bases from J, with 14 bases between. Germline CDR1 SNHLY, CDR2 FYNNEI. This CDR3 region has 13 residues. CDR3 nucleotides: TGTGCCAGCTTAGATGCCGGAAACTACGAGCAGTACTTC. This codes for CASLDAGNYEQYF.

The J gene is TRBJ1-5, the V gene TRBV28, with no clear D. CDR1 is MDHEN and CDR2 is SYDVKM in the germline V gene. Trimming removed 7 bases at V and 0 bases at J, with 16 bases between. This CDR3 has 16 amino acids. This chain's CDR3 is CASTLGFLYSNQPQHF. In DNA, the CDR3 is TGTGCCAGCACCCTGGGATTTCTCTATAGCAATCAGCCCCAGCATTTT. The full variable domain, with the rest looked up from reference TRBV28 and TRBJ1-5, is DVKVTQSSRYLVKRTGEKVFLECVQDMDHENMFWYRQDPGLGLRLIYFSYDVKMKEKGDIPEGYSVSREKKERFSLILESASTNQTSMYLCASTLGFLYSNQPQHFGDGTRLSIL.

The chain uses TRBV7-8 and TRBJ1-2; tentative D call: TRBD1 (6 bases). CDR3 length: 15 amino acids. The V end was cut by 5 bases, the J end by 5 bases, with 18 bases between. Per germline, CDR1 SGHVS and CDR2 FQNEAQ. CDR3 residues: CASSLDEGVGYGYTF. The CDR3 nucleotides read TGTGCCAGCAGCCTAGACGAGGGGGTGGGATATGGCTACACCTTC.

This clonotype appeared many times. The CDR3 loop reads CASSSGPHSYEQYF. The CDR3, as DNA: TGTGCCAGCAGCTCGGGACCGCACTCCTACGAGCAGTACTTC. The chain joins TRBV5-5 to TRBJ2-7; D may be TRBD1 or TRBD2 (5 bases each). Germline CDR1 and CDR2: SGHKS and YYEKEE (reference sequence). This CDR3 contains 14 residues. V was shortened by 3 bases and J by 0 bases, with 10 bases between the two germline ends.

This clonotype was found many times. The V gene is TRBV7-8, the J gene TRBJ2-5, with 10 bases matching TRBD2. Trimming at V came to 5 bases and at J to 1 base, leaving 22 bases not matched to a gene. The CDR3 covers 21 residues. Germline V gives CDR1 SGHVS, CDR2 FQNEAQ. The CDR3 sequence: CASSTPPLAGASWGTQETQYF. CDR3 nucleotides: TGTGCCAGCAGCACCCCACCCCTAGCGGGAGCTTCCTGGGGCACCCAAGAGACCCAGTACTTC.

This clonotype was observed at least ten times. This chain links TRBV12-3 or TRBV12-4 with TRBJ1-2; maybe TRBD1 (6 bases). V gave up 7 bases and J gave up 4 bases, with 13 bases separating them. The CDR3 contains 13 residues. This CDR3 reads CASTLTGSYGYTF. As DNA, the CDR3 is TGTGCCAGCACCCTGACAGGTTCCTATGGCTACACCTTC.

This clonotype was observed many times. The J gene is TRBJ2-1, the V gene TRBV6-4; a possible D gene is TRBD1 (5 bases). Trimming shortened V by 3 bases and J by 7 bases, and 13 bases separated the two germline ends. The germline CDR1 and CDR2 sequences are MRHNA and SNTAGT. The CDR3 has 14 amino acids. DNA of the CDR3: TGTGCCAGCAGTGAGGCAGGGTTTACGAATGAGCAGTTCTTC. As protein: CASSEAGFTNEQFF.

In regard to this clonotype: One junction end does not reproduce the germline sequence, and a read error may be involved. The V and J genes are TRBV3-1 and TRBJ2-5; 10 bases agree with TRBD1. The CDR3 consists of 16 residues. Germline V CDR1 and CDR2: LGHDT, YNNKEL (reference sequence). In nucleotides, the CDR3 is TGTGCCAGCAGCCCTGCGGGACAGGGGAGATCGCCCGTTCACCACTTC. This translates into CASSPAGQGRSPVHHF.

This clonotype appeared many times. J is TRBJ1-3 and V is TRBV30; no firm D call. The CDR3 extends over 11 amino acids. V lost 4 bases and J lost 1, with 2 bases in between. Germline values: CDR1 GTSNPN, CDR2 SVGIG (reference sequence). CDR3: CAWTSGNTIYF. For the CDR3, the DNA is TGTGCCTGGACGTCTGGAAACACCATATATTTT.

The V gene is TRBV7-2, the J gene TRBJ1-3, with 7 bases identical to TRBD1. Germline CDR1 is SGHTA and CDR2 is FQGNSA. This CDR3 has 17 amino acids. Trimming took 3 bases from V and 0 from J; bases not matched to a gene: 8. In DNA form, the CDR3 reads TGTGCCAGCAGCTTGTGGACAGGAGTACCCTCTGGAAACACCATATATTTT. This encodes CASSLWTGVPSGNTIYF. Based on the CDR3 plus reference TRBV7-2 and TRBJ1-3, the full variable domain is GAGVSQSPSNKVTEKGKDVELRCDPISGHTALYWYRQSLGQGLEFLIYFQGNSAPDKSGLPSDRFSAERTGGSVSTLTIQRTQQEDSAVYLCASSLWTGVPSGNTIYFGEGSWLTVV.

Points on this clonotype: Given the absence of the conserved phenylalanine or tryptophan at the CDR3 end, a read error is likely. The chain has TRBV7-6 and TRBJ2-7; D call uncertain. Trimming removed 1 base from V and 3 bases from J, with 13 bases in between. Germline V gene sequence: CDR1 SGHVS, CDR2 FNYEAQ. This CDR3 comprises 15 residues. CDR3 nucleotide sequence: TGTGCCAGCAGCTTAGGAACGAAACTCAACTACGAGCAGTACCTC. The encoded protein is CASSLGTKLNYEQYL.

This clonotype has a count of ten or more. The CDR3 bases are TGTGCCAGCAGTTACTCGACAGTGGAGACCCAGTACTTC. Residues: CASSYSTVETQYF. The V and J genes are TRBV6-2 or TRBV6-3 and TRBJ2-5; D may be TRBD1 (5 bases). Per the germline V gene, CDR1 is MNHEY and CDR2 is SVGEGT. The CDR3 loop spans 13 amino acids. Trimming left V 0 bases short and J 5 bases short, with 7 bases between.

In this sample, this clonotype turned up many times. This rearrangement joins TRBV9 to TRBJ2-1; TRBD2 matches at 7 bases. The length of the CDR3 is 15 residues. Germline trimming cut 0 bases from V and 8 bases from J; bases unmatched to any gene: 8. Germline V gene sequence: CDR1 SGDLS, CDR2 YYNGEE. Here the CDR3 DNA reads TGTGCCAGCAGCGTAGGCGGGAGCGCCGGCCATGAGCAGTTCTTC. Translating it yields CASSVGGSAGHEQFF.

The chain employs TRBV18 and TRBJ2-3; D is undetermined. The V end was cut by 0 bases, the J end by 0 bases, with 7 bases between. This CDR3 region has 15 residues. CDR1 is KGHSH and CDR2 is LQKENI in the germline V gene. The CDR3, as DNA: TGTGCCAGCTCACCACCTTCGGCTAGCACAGATACGCAGTATTTT. The encoded protein is CASSPPSASTDTQYF.

This clonotype occurred many times. The chain employs TRBV2 and TRBJ2-6, with D maybe TRBD1 (5 bases). The V gene lost 5 bases and the J gene lost 2 bases, with 19 bases spanning the gap. The CDR3 runs to 18 residues. Germline values: CDR1 SNHLY, CDR2 FYNNEI. For the CDR3, the DNA is TGTGCCAGCAGTCCCCGGAGTGGGGCGGCTACTGGGGCCAACGTCCTGACTTTC. This translates into CASSPRSGAATGANVLTF.

This clonotype was observed a few times. This could be a read error, since a much larger clone is one nucleotide away. V gene TRBV12-3 or TRBV12-4 combines with J gene TRBJ1-5; D gene unclear. The CDR3 covers 13 residues. This CDR3 reads CASSLAADQPQRF. CDR3 sequence (DNA): TGTGCCAGCAGTTTAGCCGCAGATCAGCCCCAGCGTTTT.

The V call is TRBV7-9, the J call TRBJ1-4, with 10 bases that match TRBD1. After removal of 1 base from V and 2 bases from J, the junction contained 4 bases not matched to a gene. From germline, CDR1 is SEHNR and CDR2 FQNEAQ (reference sequence). This CDR3 contains 17 residues. The chain's CDR3 is CASSLGDRGYTNEKLFF. The CDR3 region has the DNA TGTGCCAGCAGCTTAGGGGACAGGGGTTATACTAATGAAAAACTGTTTTTT.

This clonotype was seen many times. The chain is built from TRBV19 and TRBJ2-7; TRBD2 aligns across 7 bases. With V trimmed by 3 bases and J by 4 bases, 9 bases remained unmatched. There are 15 residues in the CDR3. Germline V gives CDR1 LNHDA, CDR2 SQIVND (reference sequence). CDR3 in amino acids: CASSMSAGETYEQYF. CDR3 nucleotide sequence: TGTGCCAGTAGTATGTCGGCGGGAGAAACGTACGAGCAGTACTTC.

This clonotype was recorded many times. This chain uses TRBV4-2 with TRBJ2-1, with unresolved D. Germline V CDR1 and CDR2: LGHNA, YNFKEQ. CDR3 size: 18 residues. Trimming cost V 0 bases and J 12 bases, with 27 bases left between them. This CDR3 is CASSQDGFGSTALSWQFF. The CDR3 nucleotides are TGTGCCAGCAGCCAAGATGGGTTTGGGTCTACCGCCTTAAGTTGGCAGTTCTTC.